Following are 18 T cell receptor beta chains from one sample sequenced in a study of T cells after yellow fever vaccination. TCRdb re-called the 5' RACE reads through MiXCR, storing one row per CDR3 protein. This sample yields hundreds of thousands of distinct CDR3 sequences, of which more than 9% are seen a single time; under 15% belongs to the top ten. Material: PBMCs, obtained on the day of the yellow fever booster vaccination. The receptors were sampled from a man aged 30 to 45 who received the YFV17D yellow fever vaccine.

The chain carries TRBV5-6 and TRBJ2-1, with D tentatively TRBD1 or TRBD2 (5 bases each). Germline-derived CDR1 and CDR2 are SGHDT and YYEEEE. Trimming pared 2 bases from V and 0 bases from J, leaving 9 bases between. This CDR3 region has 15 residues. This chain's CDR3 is CASSFGTNSYNEQFF. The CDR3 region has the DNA TGTGCCAGCAGCTTTGGGACGAACTCCTACAATGAGCAGTTCTTC.

In DNA form, the CDR3 reads TGTGCCAGCAGCTCGGACAGGGGAAGGTGGTCCCAGTACTTC. Translated, it gives CASSSDRGRWSQYF. The chain has TRBV5-6 and TRBJ2-5; 9 nucleotides align to TRBD1. This CDR3 has 14 residues. Germline CDR1 and CDR2: SGHDT and YYEEEE. The V segment lost 3 bases and the J segment 9 bases; nucleotides outside the gene matches: 9.

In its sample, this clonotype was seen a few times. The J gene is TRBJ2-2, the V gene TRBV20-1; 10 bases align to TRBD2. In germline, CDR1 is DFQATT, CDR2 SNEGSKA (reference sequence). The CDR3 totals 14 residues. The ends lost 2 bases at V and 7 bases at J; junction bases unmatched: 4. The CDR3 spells CSARPGLAVGELFF. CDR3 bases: TGCAGTGCTAGACCAGGACTAGCGGTCGGGGAGCTGTTTTTT.

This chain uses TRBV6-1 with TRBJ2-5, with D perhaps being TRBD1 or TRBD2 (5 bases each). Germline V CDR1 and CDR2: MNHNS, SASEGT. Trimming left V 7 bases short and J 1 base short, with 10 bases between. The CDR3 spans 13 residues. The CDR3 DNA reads TGTGCCAGCATCCTGGGGACCCAAGAGACCCAGTACTTC. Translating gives CASILGTQETQYF.

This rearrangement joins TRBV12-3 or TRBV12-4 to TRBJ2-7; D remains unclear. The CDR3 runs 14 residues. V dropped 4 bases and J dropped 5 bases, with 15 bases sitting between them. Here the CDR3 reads CASSYTVPGHEQYF. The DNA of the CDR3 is TGTGCCAGCAGTTACACAGTGCCGGGCCACGAGCAGTACTTC.

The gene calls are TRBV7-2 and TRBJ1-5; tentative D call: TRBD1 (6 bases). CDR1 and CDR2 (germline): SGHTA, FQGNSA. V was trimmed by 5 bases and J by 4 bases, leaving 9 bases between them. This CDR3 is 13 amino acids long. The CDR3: CASSVQGNQPQHF. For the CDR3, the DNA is TGTGCCAGCAGCGTACAGGGTAATCAGCCCCAGCATTTT. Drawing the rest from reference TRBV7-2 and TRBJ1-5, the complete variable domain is GAGVSQSPSNKVTEKGKDVELRCDPISGHTALYWYRQSLGQGLEFLIYFQGNSAPDKSGLPSDRFSAERTGGSVSTLTIQRTQQEDSAVYLCASSVQGNQPQHFGDGTRLSIL.

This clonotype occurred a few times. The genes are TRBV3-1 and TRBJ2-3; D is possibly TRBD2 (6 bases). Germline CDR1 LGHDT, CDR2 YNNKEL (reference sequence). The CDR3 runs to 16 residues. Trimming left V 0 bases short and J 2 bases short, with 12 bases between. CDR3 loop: CASSQEGGLDTDTQYF. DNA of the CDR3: TGTGCCAGCAGCCAAGAGGGGGGTCTCGACACAGATACGCAGTATTTT.

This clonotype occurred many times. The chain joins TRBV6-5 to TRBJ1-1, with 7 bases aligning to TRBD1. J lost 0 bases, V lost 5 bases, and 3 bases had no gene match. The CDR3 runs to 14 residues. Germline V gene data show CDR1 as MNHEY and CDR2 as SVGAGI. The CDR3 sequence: CASSRDRVNTEAFF. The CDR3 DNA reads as TGTGCCAGCAGTAGGGACAGAGTGAACACTGAAGCTTTCTTT.

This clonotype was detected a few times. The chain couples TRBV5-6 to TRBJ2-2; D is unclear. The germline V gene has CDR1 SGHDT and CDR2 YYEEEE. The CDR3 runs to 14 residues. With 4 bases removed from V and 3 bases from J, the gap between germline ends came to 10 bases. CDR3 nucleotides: TGTGCCAGCAGCACGCAAACCTACACCGGGGAGCTGTTTTTT. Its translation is CASSTQTYTGELFF.

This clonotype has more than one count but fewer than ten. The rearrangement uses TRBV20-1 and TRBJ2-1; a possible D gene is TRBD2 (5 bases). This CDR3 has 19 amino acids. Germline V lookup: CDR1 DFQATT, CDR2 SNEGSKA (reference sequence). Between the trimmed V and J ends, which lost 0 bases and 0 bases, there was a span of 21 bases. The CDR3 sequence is CSARDQISGKRSSYNEQFF. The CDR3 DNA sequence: TGCAGTGCTAGAGATCAGATCTCGGGAAAACGTAGCTCCTACAATGAGCAGTTCTTC.

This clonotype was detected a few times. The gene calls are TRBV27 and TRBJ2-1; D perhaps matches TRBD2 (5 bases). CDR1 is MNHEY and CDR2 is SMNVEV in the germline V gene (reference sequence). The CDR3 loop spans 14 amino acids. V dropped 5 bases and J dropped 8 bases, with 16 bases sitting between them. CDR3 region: CASSPGIQTDEQFF. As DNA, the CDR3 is TGTGCCAGCAGTCCCGGGATTCAGACGGATGAGCAGTTCTTC.

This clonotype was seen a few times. CDR3 in amino acids: CSAPRQVETQYF. CDR3 in DNA: TGCAGTGCTCCGAGACAGGTTGAGACCCAGTACTTC. This chain connects TRBV20-1 to TRBJ2-5, with D perhaps TRBD1 (6 bases). The CDR3 spans 12 residues. Germline CDR1 is DFQATT and CDR2 is SNEGSKA (reference sequence). Trimming removed 5 bases from V and 5 bases from J, with 12 bases in between.

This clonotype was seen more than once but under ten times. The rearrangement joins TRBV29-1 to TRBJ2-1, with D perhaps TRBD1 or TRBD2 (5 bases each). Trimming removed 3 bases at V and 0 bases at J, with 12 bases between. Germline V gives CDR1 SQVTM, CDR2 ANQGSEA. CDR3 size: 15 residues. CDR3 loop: CSVDVGASSYNEQFF. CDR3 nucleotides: TGCAGCGTTGATGTCGGGGCGAGCTCCTACAATGAGCAGTTCTTC.

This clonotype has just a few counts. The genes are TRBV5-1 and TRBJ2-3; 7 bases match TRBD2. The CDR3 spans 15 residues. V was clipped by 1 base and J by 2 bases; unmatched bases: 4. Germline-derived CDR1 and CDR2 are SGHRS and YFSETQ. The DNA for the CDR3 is TGCGCCAGCAGCTTGCAAGCGGGACCCACAGATACGCAGTATTTT. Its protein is CASSLQAGPTDTQYF. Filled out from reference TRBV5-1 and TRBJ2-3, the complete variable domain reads KAGVTQTPRYLIKTRGQQVTLSCSPISGHRSVSWYQQTPGQGLQFLFEYFSETQRNKGNFPGRFSGRQFSNSRSEMNVSTLELGDSALYLCASSLQAGPTDTQYFGPGTRLTVL.

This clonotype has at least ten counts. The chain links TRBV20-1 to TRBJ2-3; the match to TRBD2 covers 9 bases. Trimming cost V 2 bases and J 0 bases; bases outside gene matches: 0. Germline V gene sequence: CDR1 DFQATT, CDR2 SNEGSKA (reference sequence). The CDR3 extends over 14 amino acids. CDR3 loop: CSARLAGSTDTQYF. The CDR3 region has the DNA TGCAGTGCTAGACTAGCGGGAAGCACAGATACGCAGTATTTT.

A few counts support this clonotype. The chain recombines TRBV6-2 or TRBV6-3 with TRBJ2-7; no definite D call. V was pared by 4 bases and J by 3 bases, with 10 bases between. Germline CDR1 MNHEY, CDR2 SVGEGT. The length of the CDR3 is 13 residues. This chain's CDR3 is CASSFLGNYEQYF. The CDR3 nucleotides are TGTGCCAGCAGTTTTCTCGGAAACTACGAGCAGTACTTC.

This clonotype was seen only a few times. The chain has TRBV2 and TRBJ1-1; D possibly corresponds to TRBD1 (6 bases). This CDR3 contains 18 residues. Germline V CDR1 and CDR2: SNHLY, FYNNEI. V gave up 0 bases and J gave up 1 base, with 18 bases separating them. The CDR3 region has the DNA TGTGCCAGCAGTGAAGCGCTTCAGTGGGACACAAAGAACACTGAAGCTTTCTTT. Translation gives CASSEALQWDTKNTEAFF.

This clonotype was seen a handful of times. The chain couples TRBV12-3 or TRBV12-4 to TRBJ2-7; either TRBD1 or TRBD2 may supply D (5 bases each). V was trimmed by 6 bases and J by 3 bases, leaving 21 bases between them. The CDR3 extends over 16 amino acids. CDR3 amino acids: CASSSPPRDGSYEQYF. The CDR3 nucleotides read TGTGCCAGCAGCTCTCCCCCTCGGGACGGAAGCTACGAGCAGTACTTC.